This T cell receptor beta chain was obtained from a study of T cell responses to AZD1222 COVID-19 vaccine. Trimming shortened V by 5 bases and J by 7 bases, and 1 base separated the two germline ends. Per germline, CDR1 SGHRS and CDR2 YFSETQ. CDR3 length: 9 amino acids. Comment on this clone: Antigen: not known.

General study results and limits: Among those given AZD1222, only five or six were seropositive at baseline. Scientists sampled the repertoires only once the peak T cell response had passed.

Sequenced by immunoSEQ multiplex PCR; TCRdb stores in-frame clones only, minus some. The sample gives 150,000 or so clones, more than 85% of which show up once; 3.6% is in the top ten. The specimen comprised peripheral blood, sampled 28 days after the second AZD1222 dose. This rearrangement joins TRBV5-1 to TRBJ2-1, with D unclear. The TCR sequence derives from an adult who received the AZD1222 COVID-19 vaccine. CDR3 loop: CASRNEQFF. The DNA for the CDR3 is TGCGCCAGCAGGAATGAGCAGTTCTTC.